These T cell receptor beta chains were read from a single sample in a study of blood T cells in healthy people across ages. TCRdb called the 5' RACE reads again in MiXCR, with one record for every CDR3 protein. The table includes about 1.7 million distinct CDR3 sequences, 28% detected once. The sequencing sample was made of blood. The source is a woman aged 25 to 45 in good health. CDR3s include the opening cysteine and the closing phenylalanine or tryptophan. Each record gives: J gene, V gene, CDR3 protein.

TRBJ1-2,TRBV9,CASSVDTGYGYTF
TRBJ2-1,TRBV7-9,CASSRLAGHSEQFF
TRBJ1-6,TRBV20-1,CSALSSTGEGSPLHF
TRBJ2-3,TRBV7-9,CASNHRQASDTQYF
TRBJ2-1,TRBV21-1,CASSKAQGLYNEQFF
TRBJ2-3,TRBV20-1,CSANRGYTDTQYF
TRBJ2-1,TRBV5-1,CASSLEQVYNEQFF
TRBJ2-1,TRBV12-3/TRBV12-4,CAGSLSGEQFF
TRBJ1-2,TRBV12-3/TRBV12-4,CASSPSGRRYGYTF
TRBJ2-1,TRBV20-1,CSARDLGGSNEQFF
TRBJ1-6,TRBV20-1,CSARDGDSVNSPLHF
TRBJ2-5,TRBV29-1,CSVADREETQYF
TRBJ2-7,TRBV9,CASSVGGGTHEQYF
TRBJ2-7,TRBV2,CASLDRAGGPNEQYF
TRBJ1-1,TRBV2,CASTGRIEAFF
TRBJ1-1,TRBV6-5,CASSYSPNEAFF
TRBJ2-1,TRBV9,CASSVEFAGGVNEQFF
-,TRBV29-1,CSVEVAGGMETQYF
TRBJ1-2,TRBV28,CASSLEGTTGVVNGYTF
TRBJ2-1,TRBV20-1,CSAPGQYNEQFF
TRBJ1-5,TRBV2,CASRVTRQGLPQHF
TRBJ2-5,TRBV9,CASSGGSLETQYF
TRBJ2-3,TRBV12-3/TRBV12-4,CASSLLAGGSTDTQYF
TRBJ1-6,TRBV7-2,CASSPRQGAGSPLHF
TRBJ2-3,TRBV20-1,CSARVRLASDTQYF
TRBJ2-7,TRBV10-3,CAISTGAYEQYF
TRBJ1-6,TRBV4-1,CASSPPREGSPLHF
TRBJ1-4,TRBV7-6,CASSLAQGAEEKLFF
TRBJ2-5,TRBV24-1,CATGDPGGTQETQYF
TRBJ2-1,TRBV5-1,CASSLTGDFFNEQFF
TRBJ2-2,TRBV6-4,CASRRTGTGERFF
TRBJ1-2,TRBV20-1,CSARDDDRASGGYTF
TRBJ1-6,TRBV27,CASGPYNSPFHF
TRBJ1-4,TRBV6-6,CASSYSTVATNEKLFF
TRBJ2-1,TRBV4-2,CASSQDVGTGRDEQFF
TRBJ1-4,TRBV20-1,CSARDHRESGEKLFF
TRBJ2-5,TRBV7-2,CASSCPRGQETQYF
TRBJ2-1,TRBV7-9,CASSLLSRDEQFF
TRBJ2-1,TRBV9,CASSPRLAGGTGQFF